The entry below describes one T cell receptor beta chain. Its specific antigen is unknown. Library creation used the immunoSEQ multiplex PCR assay. For the multiplex PCR, a mixture combining 60 forward primers for TCR Vbeta segments and 13 reverse primers for TCR Jbeta segments was used. The CDR3 region of rearranged TCR beta genes was amplified from genomic DNA by a multiplex PCR assay. On the Illumina HiSeq System, the amplified TCR beta libraries were sequenced as 87-base-pair reads. In the authors' own workflow: A later analysis counted about 82 million unique TCR beta chains across the 550 to 750 repertoires, and 10 million to 11 million of these chains were shared by at least two donors. Raw reads were error-corrected and collapsed into unique sequences with a nearest-neighbor algorithm that merged closely related sequences to remove PCR and sequencing errors. V, D and J gene segments were assigned by aligning CDR3 sequences to IMGT reference sequences. For a sequence to be retained, a match of at least six nucleotides was required to both a V gene segment and a J gene segment. A rearrangement counted as productive if the CDR3 had no stop codons and remained in frame with V and J, and every other rearrangement counted as non-productive. Following IMGT convention, CDR3 was defined as the stretch from the second conserved V-encoded cysteine to the conserved J-encoded phenylalanine. The earlier analysis of a few hundred of the donors excluded sequences that lacked an unambiguous match to a single V gene segment. In an earlier analysis of some 590 of the donors, a V segment was called functional when productive rearrangements were above 56.7%, and segregating when the standard deviation between donors exceeded 5%. A statistical classification framework was developed to diagnose cytomegalovirus status using the catalog of TCR beta chain sequences. A later analysis assigned V and J genes by comparing TCR nucleotide sequences with IMGT/GENE-DB human TR gene sequences. The TCRdist pipeline was used in a later analysis to assign CDR3 sequences and most-parsimonious VDJ recombination scenarios. A later analysis defined each TCR beta chain by its CDR3 amino acid sequence plus V-gene family, and excluded reads lacking a unique V-gene family. A later analysis removed 600 or so highly shared, low-generation-probability nucleotide sequences to deal with suspected cross-contamination and a sequencing artifact. In a later analysis, a clonal expansion index for each public chain was calculated from normalized within-repertoire ranks of inferred template counts. A later analysis computed generation probabilities with a VDJ recombination model fitted to out-of-frame rearrangements, and checked the results against IGoR. In a later analysis, hypergeometric tests were used to score TCR-TCR, TCR-HLA and TCR-CMV co-occurrence, with a repertoire-size bias correction applied to TCR pairs. To estimate false discovery rates, a later analysis permuted the HLA or CMV assignments 20 times. In a later analysis, co-occurring TCRs were grouped using DBSCAN, and TCRdist sequence similarity was added for clustering within HLA-allele-positive subsets. For co-occurrence clustering, repertoires with fewer than 30,000 or more than 120,000 public chains were excluded, along with roughly 5 repertoires with anomalous nucleotide sharing. TCRdb limited this immuneACCESS table to in-frame rearrangements with V and J called. A share of clones is missing; checked studies link under half to unresolved V genes, and the rest is unexplained. V, J and clone size were drawn from that table, and D and trimming were deduced from the DNA. The sample table includes around 140,000 clones. The biggest ten clones account for 1.5% to 2% of the sample.

The cohort was made up of about 670 healthy bone marrow donors. At the time of sampling, every cohort member was nominally healthy, though immune exposures that went unrecorded were likely present. The donor was CMV seronegative and belonged to the group of 352 seronegative cohort members. A peripheral blood sample was provided by each donor, and peripheral blood mononuclear cells were used for TCR beta sequencing. Genomic DNA was extracted from the blood cell samples with the Qiagen DNeasy Blood Extraction Kit. The data stem from a study of cytomegalovirus exposure and HLA in healthy donors (dated by TCRdb to 2016 to 2017). Turning to the overall study: According to an earlier analysis of around 600 of the donors, some 180 million T cells yielded roughly 110 million unique TCR beta sequences and approximately 300 Gb of sequence data. An early release that covered about 640 HLA-typed donors contained around 300 gigabases of sequencing data and 75 million to 100 million unique TCR sequences. Among the roughly 390 genotyped donors, approximately 76% belonged to the genetic ancestry cluster associated with self-reported Caucasian donors. The aim of the study was to test whether cataloging public T cell receptors could identify signatures of past pathogen exposure. The study used immunosequencing to profile the T cell repertoires of several hundred subjects and linked those repertoires to cytomegalovirus serostatus. A separate validation cohort of over 95 different subjects was used in addition to the roughly 700-subject first cohort. To predict cytomegalovirus infection status, the study combined high-throughput TCR immunosequencing, statistical association of individual TCRs with disease status, and machine learning. In a later analysis, previously published TCR beta repertoires from about 640 donors were re-analyzed and high-resolution HLA genotyping was added so that TCR occurrence patterns could be studied. The later analysis used no new phenotypic data to find candidate immune exposures, relying instead on TCR beta sequences and their occurrence across donors. In an earlier analysis of several hundred of the donors, high-throughput TCR beta sequencing was used to judge whether each TCR beta V gene segment behaved as functional or pseudogenic. Alongside the repertoire data, information on donor age, sex, ethnicity and CMV serostatus was compiled. In a later genetic analysis, genome-wide SNP genotypes for about 65% of the roughly 670 donors were used, and that subset was treated as a discovery cohort. Every discovery cohort repertoire had been produced on one sequencing platform. Class I and class II HLA loci were covered by the typing at four-digit resolution. The number of donors typed differed by locus, with roughly 629-640 for A, B, C, DRB1 and DQB1, around 560 for DQA1, nearly 610 for DPA1, and 450 to 480 for DPB1. Roughly 5 DR-DQ haplotypes were handled as single units for association and clustering because linkage in the cohort was strong. Among roughly 400 genotyped donors of the cohort, an average of roughly 230,000 unique TCR beta nucleotide sequences was sequenced per donor, of which 15% to 20% were non-productive. Summary of the overall study and its limitations: In a later analysis, the rate of TCR association differed among HLA loci, with DRB1 alleles having the most associated TCRs and HLA-C alleles having the fewest. The authors suggested that the approach could potentially be generalized to other disease states and immunological phenotypes. In a later genetic analysis, fewer N-insertions in productive TCRs were reported among donors in an Asian-associated ancestry cluster than the approximately 630-donor mean. This cohort had only TCR beta chains sequenced, and the lack of alpha or paired-chain data limited which features could be detected. According to a later analysis, most CMV-associated TCR beta chains appeared to be HLA-restricted, and the HLA associations seemed to be driven largely by CMV exposure. A later analysis associated 16,951 TCR beta sequences with specific HLA alleles at a false discovery rate of 0.05. The classifier was reported to diagnose cytomegalovirus status with high specificity and sensitivity in both the original cohort and the validation cohort. For the cohort, immune exposure information was limited to CMV serostatus. Some IMGT-functional V segments, including TRBV6-2 and TRBV6-3, could not be told apart with the 87-base-pair reads, so those segments were excluded. The study gave a list of over 150 TCR beta chains associated with cytomegalovirus. A few of the identified cytomegalovirus-associated TCR beta chains were confirmed in vitro to be specific for cytomegalovirus antigens. A later analysis reported that several top co-occurrence clusters appeared linked to parvovirus B19, influenza, CMV and Epstein-Barr virus. Because HLA typing was missing for some donors at each locus, association tests included only the typed subset. A later genetic analysis associated a missense DCLRE1C variant with V-gene and J-gene trimming of TCR beta chains, and an independent cohort replicated the association. Linkage disequilibrium might explain the correlated functional status among segregating V segments, but an unknown experimental factor could not be ruled out. Because counts were too low, 15 to 20 rarely observed V segments, including chromosome 9 orphons, were excluded from the earlier analysis of 587 of the donors. Strong co-occurrence of HLA alleles, especially DR and DQ, made assigning TCR associations to individual alleles difficult. Across donors, most TCR sequences were observed very rarely, whereas some public TCRs were present in many individuals. Presence/absence analyses assumed roughly uniform sequencing depth across donors, an assumption that may not hold. Compared with equally common non-associated chains, HLA-associated TCR beta chains in a later analysis were more clonally expanded and had lower generation probabilities. A cluster of highly shared sequence variants was judged likely to represent a technical artifact of the sequencing pipeline. A further reported finding was that TCR beta sequences accurately predicted the HLA-A and HLA-B alleles for most subjects in the first cohort. In an earlier analysis of 587 of the donors, most TCR beta V segments appeared in productive rearrangements about 87% or about 30% of the time, broadly matching IMGT annotations.

Trimming at the junction amounts to 2 bases on V and 5 bases on J, and the germline ends lie 12 bases apart. Including cysteine and phenylalanine, the CDR3 has 14 amino acids. Only the CDR3 DNA is retained, 42 bases long and in frame from the first base. CDR1 and CDR2, per the germline V gene (reference sequence), are SEHNR and FQNEAQ. The clonotype was recovered from a woman between 45 and 65 years old in good health and CMV-seronegative. The specimen was PBMCs. The chain joins TRBV7-9 to TRBJ1-1; matching of 5 bases hints at TRBD1 as the D gene. CDR3 region: CASSLSGVRTEAFF. The bases are TGTGCCAGCAGCTTATCGGGGGTGAGGACTGAAGCTTTCTTT. When the CDR3 is completed using the reference TRBV7-9 and TRBJ1-1 genes on either side, the full variable domain is DTGVSQNPRHKITKRGQNVTFRCDPISEHNRLYWYRQTLGQGPEFLTYFQNEAQLEKSRLLSDRFSAERPKGSFSTLEIQRTEQGDSAMYLCASSLSGVRTEAFFGQGTRLTVV.